What follows describes a single T cell receptor (beta chain). What antigen it recognizes has not been identified. For CDR1 and CDR2, the germline V gene lists MNHEY and SVGAGI. The CDR3 spans 13 residues, from the cysteine through the phenylalanine. The DNA shown is the 39-base CDR3, in frame from base 1. The method behind the library was the immunoSEQ multiplex PCR assay. The multiplex PCR relied on a mix of 60 forward primers for TCR Vbeta segments and 13 reverse primers for TCR Jbeta segments. The CDR3 region of rearranged TCR beta genes was amplified from genomic DNA with a multiplex PCR assay. The Illumina HiSeq System was used to sequence the amplified TCR beta libraries as 87-base-pair reads. The original methods were these. Across the roughly 600 repertoires, a later analysis counted 78 million or so unique TCR beta chains, 9 million to 14 million of which were shared by at least two donors. A nearest-neighbor algorithm error-corrected the raw reads and collapsed the reads into unique sequences, merging closely related sequences to remove PCR and sequencing errors. V, D and J gene segments were assigned by aligning CDR3 sequences to IMGT reference sequences. For a sequence to be retained, a match of at least six nucleotides to both a V gene segment and a J gene segment was required. A rearrangement was called productive if the CDR3 had no stop codons and remained in frame with V and J, and every other rearrangement was called non-productive. Following IMGT convention, CDR3 was defined as the stretch from the second conserved V-encoded cysteine to the conserved J-encoded phenylalanine. The earlier analysis of 587 of the donors excluded any sequence lacking an unambiguous match to a single V gene segment. An earlier analysis of fewer than 650 of the donors classified V segments as functional when productive rearrangements were above 56.7% and as segregating when the standard deviation between donors was above 5%. A statistical classification framework was built to diagnose cytomegalovirus status from the catalog of TCR beta chain sequences. In a later analysis, V and J genes were assigned by comparing TCR nucleotide sequences against IMGT/GENE-DB human TR gene sequences. A later analysis assigned CDR3 sequences and most-parsimonious VDJ recombination scenarios with the TCRdist pipeline. In a later analysis, each TCR beta chain was defined by its CDR3 amino acid sequence together with its V-gene family, and reads lacking a unique V-gene family were excluded. To address suspected cross-contamination and a sequencing artifact, a later analysis removed a few hundred highly shared, low-generation-probability nucleotide sequences. In a later analysis, a clonal expansion index for each public chain was calculated from normalized within-repertoire ranks of inferred template counts. Generation probabilities in a later analysis came from a VDJ recombination model fitted to out-of-frame rearrangements, and those results were checked against IGoR. Hypergeometric tests were used in a later analysis to score TCR-TCR, TCR-HLA and TCR-CMV co-occurrence, with a repertoire-size bias correction applied to the TCR pairs. In a later analysis, false discovery rates were estimated by permuting HLA or CMV assignments 20 times. In a later analysis, co-occurring TCRs were grouped using DBSCAN, with TCRdist sequence similarity added in when clustering inside HLA-allele-positive subsets. For co-occurrence clustering, repertoires with fewer than 30,000 or more than 120,000 public chains were excluded, along with roughly 5 repertoires with anomalous nucleotide sharing. This is the immuneACCESS table as TCRdb keeps it, with only in-frame sequences that have V and J called. A part of the clones is gone; compared with another copy, unresolved V genes explain less than half, and the rest is unexplained. V and J calls and clone size come straight from that table; D and trimming were deduced from the DNA. This sample's table contains over 100,000 clones. Together, the top ten hold 1.5% to 2% of the sample.

This sample stems from a study of cytomegalovirus exposure and HLA in healthy donors (dated by TCRdb to 2016 to 2017). Concerning the study at large: An earlier analysis of roughly 570 of the donors reported around 280 Gb of sequence data and roughly 120 million unique TCR beta sequences obtained from around 170 million T cells. Of the 300 to 400 genotyped donors, approximately 80% fell in the genetic ancestry cluster associated with self-reported Caucasian donors. A later genetic analysis used genome-wide SNP genotypes for about 60% of the roughly 700 donors, treating that subset as a discovery cohort. The later analysis used no new phenotypic data to find candidate immune exposures, relying instead on TCR beta sequences and their occurrence across donors. An earlier analysis of 500 to 650 of the donors applied high-throughput TCR beta sequencing to assess whether each TCR beta V gene segment acted as functional or pseudogenic. Because of strong linkage in the cohort, five DR-DQ haplotypes were treated as single units for association and clustering. Among around 400 genotyped donors of the cohort, an average of about 220,000 unique TCR beta nucleotide sequences was sequenced per donor, of which about 19% were non-productive. The study profiled the T cell repertoires of approximately 700 subjects by immunosequencing and related them to cytomegalovirus serostatus. Every discovery cohort repertoire had been produced on one sequencing platform. An early release that covered some 640 HLA-typed donors contained approximately 300 gigabases of sequencing data and roughly 84 million unique TCR sequences. The study was designed to test whether signatures of past pathogen exposure could be identified by cataloging public T cell receptors. Besides the first cohort of more than 650 subjects, a separate validation cohort made up of over 100 different subjects was used. Typing coverage varied by locus: about 620-630 donors for A, B, C, DRB1 and DQB1; approximately 500 for DQA1; about 600 for DPA1; 450 to 480 for DPB1. In a later analysis, previously published TCR beta repertoires from roughly 710 donors were re-analyzed and high-resolution HLA genotyping was added so that TCR occurrence patterns could be studied. To predict cytomegalovirus infection status, the study combined high-throughput TCR immunosequencing, statistical association of individual TCRs with disease status, and machine learning. Donor age, sex, ethnicity and CMV serostatus were collected together with the repertoire data. Both class I and class II loci were covered by HLA typing, at four-digit resolution.

Broad study findings and their caveats: Approximately 16 rarely observed V segments, including chromosome 9 orphons, were excluded from the earlier analysis of several hundred of the donors because counts were too low. The sequencing pipeline was judged likely to have produced a cluster of highly shared sequence variants as a technical artifact. When HLA alleles, especially DR and DQ, strongly co-occurred, attributing TCR associations to individual alleles was difficult. The authors suggested that the approach could potentially be generalized to other disease states and immunological phenotypes. An association between a missense DCLRE1C variant and V-gene and J-gene trimming of TCR beta chains was found in a later genetic analysis and replicated in an independent cohort. In both the original and validation cohorts, the classifier was reported to diagnose cytomegalovirus status with high specificity and sensitivity. Because some donors lacked HLA typing at each locus, the association tests relied only on the typed subset. According to a later analysis, TCR association rates differed among HLA loci, with DRB1 alleles showing the most associated TCRs and HLA-C alleles showing the fewest. In a later analysis, HLA-associated TCR beta chains were found to be more clonally expanded and to have lower generation probabilities than equally common non-associated chains. In the study, approximately 150 TCR beta chains were listed as associated with cytomegalovirus. An earlier analysis of approximately 570 of the donors showed that most TCR beta V segments appeared in productive rearrangements either about 87% or about 30% of the time, which broadly matched IMGT annotations. In a later genetic analysis, fewer N-insertions in productive TCRs were reported among donors in an Asian-associated ancestry cluster than the roughly 700-donor mean. According to a later analysis, parvovirus B19, influenza, CMV and Epstein-Barr virus appeared linked to several top co-occurrence clusters. Correlated functional status among segregating V segments might reflect linkage disequilibrium, but an unknown experimental factor could not be ruled out. The cohort was sequenced for TCR beta chains only, and without alpha or paired-chain data the features that could be detected were limited. Sequencing depth was assumed to be roughly uniform across donors in the presence/absence analyses, though that assumption may not hold. A few of the identified cytomegalovirus-associated TCR beta chains were confirmed in vitro to be specific for cytomegalovirus antigens. Across donors, most TCR sequences were observed very rarely, whereas some public TCRs were present in many individuals. Specific HLA alleles were associated with 16,951 TCR beta sequences at a false discovery rate of 0.05 in a later analysis. Some IMGT-functional V segments, including TRBV6-2 and TRBV6-3, could not be distinguished by the 87-base-pair reads and were therefore excluded. The only immune exposure information available for the cohort was CMV serostatus. Most CMV-associated TCR beta chains appeared to be HLA-restricted in a later analysis, and the HLA associations seemed to be driven largely by CMV exposure. A further reported finding was that TCR beta sequences accurately predicted the HLA-A and HLA-B alleles for most subjects in the first cohort.

The cohort comprised 666 healthy bone marrow donors. Cohort members were all nominally healthy when sampled, although unrecorded immune exposures were likely present. The donor was CMV seronegative and was included in the group of a few hundred seronegative cohort members. Each donor provided a peripheral blood sample, and peripheral blood mononuclear cells were used for TCR beta sequencing. The Qiagen DNeasy Blood Extraction Kit was used to extract genomic DNA from the blood cell samples. The clonotype comes from a man between 18 and 35 years old in good health and CMV-seronegative. The rearranged chain carries TRBV6-5 and TRBJ2-5; 7 bases in between match TRBD1. Matching the DNA end better, TRBJ2-7 makes the J call doubtful. Sequenced: PBMCs. The sequenced DNA: TGTGCCAGCAGCAATACAGGGGCCTACGAGCAGTACTTC. Translated, this is CASSNTGAYEQYF.